This TCR beta chain was documented in a study of cytomegalovirus exposure and HLA in healthy donors (dated by TCRdb to 2016 to 2017). Regarding the study in general: The roughly 670 repertoires of the first cohort and the 110 or so validation repertoires were produced on the same platform, according to a later analysis. To predict cytomegalovirus infection status, the study combined high-throughput TCR immunosequencing, statistical association of individual TCRs with disease status, and machine learning. The aim of the study was to test whether cataloging public T cell receptors could identify signatures of past pathogen exposure. A separate validation cohort of roughly 130 different subjects was used in addition to the approximately 640-subject first cohort.

On this clone itself: Its antigen is unknown. One base away there is no much larger clone; base qualities are not given.

Taken from cysteine to phenylalanine, the CDR3 has 14 residues. The sequence is cut down to CDR3 DNA, 42 bases in frame from base 1. V is cut back by 4 bases and J by 7 bases, with 9 bases in the junction unmatched. The germline V gene encodes CDR1 MNHEY and CDR2 SVGAGI. Receptors were amplified or captured by the immunoSEQ multiplex PCR assay. The paper's processing steps were these. A statistical classification framework was built for diagnosing cytomegalovirus status from the catalog of TCR beta chain sequences. The clones in this table, taken by TCRdb from immuneACCESS, are in-frame only. Not every clone is retained; where verified, under half of the shortfall comes from an unresolved V gene, and the cause of the rest is unknown. For V, J and clone size, that table is used; D and trimming come from the DNA. In this sample the table shows about 120,000 clones, about 91% of which occur a single time. 0.95% to 1.5% of the sample lies in the top ten.

Broader findings and caveats from the paper: The authors suggested that the approach could potentially be extended to other disease states and immunological phenotypes. A later analysis found that TCRs clustered in the first cohort also tended to co-occur in the roughly 110 validation repertoires, with 94% of cluster scores above 0. The classifier was reported to diagnose cytomegalovirus status with high specificity and sensitivity in both the original and validation cohorts. In vitro tests confirmed that a few of the cytomegalovirus-associated TCR beta chains recognize cytomegalovirus antigens. All 120 or so repertoires were used to score co-occurrence in the validation cohort in a later analysis, because that analysis had no HLA typing for the cohort. Most TCR sequences were seen in very few donors, while some public TCRs were found in many individuals. The study listed around 160 TCR beta chains as associated with cytomegalovirus.

The donors belonged to the validation cohort of around 110 subjects, which was separate from the roughly 700-subject first cohort. The receptor was derived from a woman aged 18 to 35 in good health and CMV-seronegative. This chain is built from TRBV6-5 and TRBJ2-7, with TRBD1 matching 8 junction bases. Specimen: PBMCs. In nucleotides, the sequence is TGTGCCAGCAGTTTATCTTCTACAGGGGGTGAGCAGTACTTC. The resulting protein is CASSLSSTGGEQYF.